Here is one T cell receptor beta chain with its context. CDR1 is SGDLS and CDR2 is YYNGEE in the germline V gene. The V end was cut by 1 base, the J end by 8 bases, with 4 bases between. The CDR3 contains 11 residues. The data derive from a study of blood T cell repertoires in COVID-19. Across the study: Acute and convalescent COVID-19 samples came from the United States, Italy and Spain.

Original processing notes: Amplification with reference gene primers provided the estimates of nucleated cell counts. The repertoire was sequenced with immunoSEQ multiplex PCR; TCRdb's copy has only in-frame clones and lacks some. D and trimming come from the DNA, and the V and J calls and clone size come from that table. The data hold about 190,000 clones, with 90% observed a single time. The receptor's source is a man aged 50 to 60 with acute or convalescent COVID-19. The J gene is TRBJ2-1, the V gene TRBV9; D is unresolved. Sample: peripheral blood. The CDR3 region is CASSVSDEQFF. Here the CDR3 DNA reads TGTGCCAGCAGCGTATCCGATGAGCAGTTCTTC.